These 6 T cell receptor beta chains were all obtained from the same sample, sequenced in a study of vaccination effects on CD4 cells after COVID-19. Libraries were prepared by immunoSEQ multiplex PCR; TCRdb keeps only in-frame clonotypes and omits some of them. The sample lists tens of thousands of clones, over 60% occurring once. Antigen-specific CD4+ T cells were first expanded with viral peptide pools by the ViraFEST assay and only then sequenced. When less than 11 days of culture had elapsed, CD4+ T cells were isolated. It was between March and December 2020 that the person had a SARS-CoV-2 infection confirmed by PCR. Their specific antigens are unknown. This material consisted of CD4+ T cells from PBMCs cultured with HIV peptides, taken before COVID-19 vaccination. Subset: HIV-1 Nef peptide pool negative control/reference culture. Receptor source: a human donor who had a prior SARS-CoV-2 infection.

This rearrangement joins TRBV2 to TRBJ1-6; no clear D. V lost 5 bases, J lost 7 bases, and 9 bases lay in between. CDR3 length: 13 amino acids. Per the germline V gene, CDR1 is SNHLY and CDR2 is FYNNEI. The CDR3 loop is CASSQSENSPLHF. The CDR3 DNA follows: TGTGCCAGCAGTCAATCAGAGAATTCACCCCTCCACTTT.

J is TRBJ1-1 and V is TRBV24-1; no definite D call. From germline, CDR1 is KGHDR and CDR2 SFDVKD. Trimming removed 4 bases from V and 5 bases from J, with 10 bases in between. The CDR3 length is 13 residues. The CDR3 here is CATSDPTKTEAFF. The CDR3 DNA reads TGTGCCACCAGTGACCCGACAAAAACTGAAGCTTTCTTT.

This CDR3 reads CATSRDRRRLLADTEAFF. DNA for the CDR3: TGTGCCACCAGCAGAGATCGACGTCGATTGCTCGCGGACACTGAAGCTTTCTTT. This chain links TRBV15 with TRBJ1-1; D gene unclear. The V end lost 0 bases, the J end lost 3 bases, and 20 bases lay between the germline ends. The V gene's germline CDR1 is LNHNV and CDR2 YYDKDF (reference sequence). This CDR3 is 18 amino acids long.

This chain links TRBV18 with TRBJ2-7; 7 nucleotides match TRBD1. The V and J ends lost 5 bases and 0 bases, in that order; junction bases with no gene match: 10. Germline-derived CDR1 and CDR2 are KGHSH and LQKENI. The CDR3 length is 16 residues. CDR3 DNA: TGTGCCAGCTCATCGACGAAGACAGGGAACTCCTACGAGCAGTACTTC. This encodes CASSSTKTGNSYEQYF.

The CDR3 is CASKEGTGNSYNSPLHF. The CDR3, as DNA: TGCGCCAGCAAGGAGGGGACAGGGAACTCCTATAATTCACCCCTCCACTTT. This sequence joins TRBV5-1 and TRBJ1-6, with 9 nucleotides matching TRBD1. The CDR3 extends over 17 amino acids. Germline V gene lookup returns CDR1 SGHRS and CDR2 YFSETQ. Unmatched junction bases numbered 7, after V lost 6 bases and J lost 0 bases.

The chain combines TRBV7-6 with TRBJ1-2; 8 bases are a match to TRBD1. The CDR3 covers 15 residues. The germline V gene has CDR1 SGHVS and CDR2 FNYEAQ. Germline trimming cut 5 bases from V and 4 bases from J; bases unmatched to any gene: 9. The CDR3 sequence: CASSPRSGGRYGYTF. The DNA of the CDR3 is TGTGCCAGCAGCCCCCGGTCAGGGGGCCGCTATGGCTACACCTTC.